Listed here are 22 T cell receptor beta chains from one sample, sequenced in a study of shared clonotypes between healthy human individuals (dated by TCRdb to the early 2020s). CD8 naive samples were CD45RO-negative cells positively selected for CCR7, giving a CD45RA+CCR7+ population that excluded TemRA cells. The library was obtained by the immunoSEQ multiplex PCR assay. Held by TCRdb, this immuneACCESS table contains in-frame sequences only and omits some clones. Under half of the omission traces to an unresolved V gene where checked; the cause of the rest is unknown. For this sample the table gives around 2,000,000 clones, of which about 95% were detected only once. The top ten constitute 1% to 1.5% of the sample. The sequenced sample consisted of naive CD8+ T cells sorted from blood. The cell subset or site label, as the study defines it: CD45RA+CCR7+. The receptors were gathered from a man between 18 and 29 years old in good health.

This chain connects TRBV5-6 to TRBJ2-3; D not certain. The CDR3 is 14 amino acids. With 0 bases removed from V and 5 bases from J, the gap between germline ends came to 10 bases. Germline V gives CDR1 SGHDT, CDR2 YYEEEE. CDR3 region: CASSLALLGDTQYF. As DNA, the CDR3 is TGTGCCAGCAGCTTGGCGCTTTTGGGAGATACGCAGTATTTT.

The V gene is TRBV13, the J gene TRBJ1-1; 7 bases are a match to TRBD1. Germline assignment: CDR1 PRHDT and CDR2 FYEKMQ (reference sequence). With V trimmed by 4 bases and J by 0 bases, 5 bases remained unmatched. The CDR3 is 15 residues long. The CDR3 nucleotides read TGTGCCAGCAGCTATGGGACAGCTCTGAACACTGAAGCTTTCTTT. Its protein product is CASSYGTALNTEAFF.

V gene TRBV27 combines with J gene TRBJ1-2; possibly TRBD1 for D (5 bases). The CDR3 consists of 14 residues. V was trimmed by 3 bases and J by 7 bases, leaving 15 bases between them. Germline-derived CDR1 and CDR2 are MNHEY and SMNVEV (reference sequence). CDR3 sequence: CASSFSFGTGGYTF. The CDR3 DNA reads TGTGCCAGCAGTTTCTCGTTCGGGACGGGTGGCTACACCTTC.

The chain couples TRBV28 to TRBJ2-6, with D uncertain. V gave up 8 bases and J gave up 1 base, with 9 bases separating them. CDR3 length: 14 residues. CDR1 MDHEN and CDR2 SYDVKM come from the germline V gene. The CDR3: CASSTNSGANVLTF. As DNA, the CDR3 is TGTGCCAGCTCAACGAATTCTGGGGCCAACGTCCTGACTTTC.

About this clone: The same CDR3 also results from other DNA sequences found in this sample. The chain couples TRBV27 to TRBJ2-7; D perhaps matches TRBD2 (5 bases). The CDR3 has 14 amino acids. Germline CDR1 MNHEY, CDR2 SMNVEV (reference sequence). The V end was cut by 3 bases, the J end by 3 bases, with 12 bases between. The CDR3 region has the DNA TGTGCCAGCAGTTTGGCGGGCAGAATCTACGAGCAGTACTTC. Translating it yields CASSLAGRIYEQYF.

This rearrangement joins TRBV5-5 to TRBJ2-7; 8 nucleotides match TRBD1. The CDR3 has 14 residues. V trimming: 2 bases; J trimming: 2 bases; junction bases outside the gene matches: 3. Germline CDR1 SGHKS, CDR2 YYEKEE (reference sequence). The DNA of the CDR3 is TGTGCCAGCAGCTTCGGGACAGGTCCCTACGAGCAGTACTTC. Translated, it gives CASSFGTGPYEQYF. The complete variable domain, with remaining parts taken from reference TRBV5-5 and TRBJ2-7, reads DAGVTQSPTHLIKTRGQQVTLRCSPISGHKSVSWYQQVLGQGPQFIFQYYEKEERGRGNFPDRFSARQFPNYSSELNVNALLLGDSALYLCASSFGTGPYEQYFGPGTRLTVT.

J is TRBJ1-1 and V is TRBV28, with D unresolved. The V and J ends lost 5 bases and 8 bases respectively, with 12 bases between them. CDR3 length: 12 residues. CDR1 and CDR2 (germline): MDHEN, SYDVKM. This CDR3 reads CASSPIETEAFF. The CDR3 DNA reads TGTGCCAGCAGTCCCATCGAAACAGAAGCTTTCTTT.

J is TRBJ2-2 and V is TRBV4-3; maybe TRBD2 (6 bases). Germline values: CDR1 LGHNA, CDR2 YSLEER. V was trimmed by 3 bases and J by 6 bases, leaving 29 bases between them. The CDR3 contains 20 residues. The CDR3 protein is CASSQRYGEVRRDWAGELFF. The CDR3 coding sequence is TGCGCCAGCAGCCAGCGCTACGGGGAGGTACGACGAGACTGGGCCGGGGAGCTGTTTTTT.

The chain carries TRBV7-9 and TRBJ2-5, with 10 positions matching TRBD1. This CDR3 comprises 14 residues. CDR1 is SEHNR and CDR2 is FQNEAQ in the germline V gene (reference sequence). Unmatched junction bases numbered 5, after V lost 5 bases and J lost 5 bases. CDR3 sequence reads: CASSRQGARETQYF. The CDR3 DNA reads TGTGCCAGCAGCCGACAGGGGGCTAGGGAGACCCAGTACTTC.

In the case of this clone: The same CDR3 is also encoded by other DNA sequences in this sample. The genes are TRBV27 and TRBJ1-5; no definite D call. V shed 2 bases and J shed 3 bases, with 8 bases lying between them. Germline CDR1 MNHEY, CDR2 SMNVEV (reference sequence). This CDR3 comprises 14 residues. CDR3 sequence: CASSLIGSNQPQHF. CDR3 nucleotides: TGTGCCAGCAGTTTAATAGGCTCCAATCAGCCCCAGCATTTT.

The V gene is TRBV5-6, the J gene TRBJ2-1; D ambiguous. Germline V CDR1 and CDR2: SGHDT, YYEEEE. V gave up 5 bases and J gave up 9 bases, with 12 bases separating them. The CDR3 totals 12 residues. The CDR3 region has the DNA TGTGCCAGCAGTCAAAGTTCGGGTGAGCAGTTCTTC. It yields the protein CASSQSSGEQFF.

This rearrangement joins TRBV4-1 to TRBJ1-4; TRBD1 might be the D (6 bases). The CDR3 is made up of 15 amino acids. The V gene lost 4 bases and the J gene lost 4 bases, with 13 bases spanning the gap. Per germline, CDR1 MGHRA and CDR2 YSYEKL. Here the CDR3 reads CASSLRQVFNEKLFF. The CDR3 region has the DNA TGCGCCAGCAGCCTGAGACAGGTATTTAATGAAAAACTGTTTTTT.

Regarding this clone: This specimen includes other DNA sequences encoding the same CDR3. The chain couples TRBV27 to TRBJ2-7; 7 bases line up with TRBD1. The CDR3 sequence is 14 residues long. J was trimmed by 2 bases and V by 4 bases; bases with no gene match: 5. CDR1 MNHEY and CDR2 SMNVEV come from the germline V gene (reference sequence). The CDR3 protein is CASSYRGPPYEQYF. The CDR3 DNA follows: TGTGCCAGCAGTTACAGGGGACCTCCCTACGAGCAGTACTTC.

The rearrangement links TRBV11-2 to TRBJ2-3; D possibly corresponds to TRBD1 (6 bases). This CDR3 has 13 amino acids. Germline lookup yields CDR1 SGHAT and CDR2 FQNNGV. Trimming took off 6 bases at V and 1 base at J, with 8 bases between the two ends. In DNA, the CDR3 is TGTGCCAGCAGACCAGGGGGCACAGATACGCAGTATTTT. It encodes CASRPGGTDTQYF.

V and J are TRBV4-1 and TRBJ2-1; D is possibly TRBD2 (7 bases). CDR3 length: 14 residues. Germline V gene sequence: CDR1 MGHRA, CDR2 YSYEKL. Trimming cost V 3 bases and J 2 bases, with 8 bases left between them. CDR3 nucleotide sequence: TGCGCCAGCAGCCAGCGGGGGCCCTACAATGAGCAGTTCTTC. Its protein product is CASSQRGPYNEQFF.

The gene calls are TRBV5-1 and TRBJ1-1; 8 bases line up with TRBD1. The CDR3 contains 14 residues. The trim removed 2 bases at V and 7 bases at J, leaving 7 bases unmatched. Per germline, CDR1 SGHRS and CDR2 YFSETQ. CDR3 DNA: TGCGCCAGCAGCTTTACCGGGACAGGCTATGAAGCTTTCTTT. Protein: CASSFTGTGYEAFF.

Of note for this clone: Other DNA sequences of this sample code for an identical CDR3. The chain employs TRBV27 and TRBJ2-3; a possible D gene is TRBD1 (5 bases). V dropped 2 bases and J dropped 5 bases, with 5 bases sitting between them. CDR3 length equals 12 residues. From germline, CDR1 is MNHEY and CDR2 SMNVEV (reference sequence). As DNA, the CDR3 is TGTGCCAGCAGTTTAACAGGAGATACGCAGTATTTT. Protein sequence: CASSLTGDTQYF.

V usage is TRBV7-2 and J usage is TRBJ2-7; 11 bases fit TRBD2. The CDR3 totals 15 residues. Germline V gene sequence: CDR1 SGHTA, CDR2 FQGNSA. With 4 bases clipped from V and 0 bases from J, the junction kept 2 bases outside the gene matches. The CDR3 DNA is TGTGCCAGCAGCTGGGGGACTAGCGGCTCCTACGAGCAGTACTTC. Protein product: CASSWGTSGSYEQYF.

The CDR3 spells CAWSVGGGGTDTQYF. In DNA form, the CDR3 reads TGTGCCTGGAGTGTAGGAGGGGGAGGCACAGATACGCAGTATTTT. The chain carries TRBV30 and TRBJ2-3, with D perhaps TRBD1 or TRBD2 (6 bases each). Trimming removed 0 bases at V and 1 base at J, with 11 bases between. Germline CDR1 GTSNPN, CDR2 SVGIG (reference sequence). The CDR3 consists of 15 residues.

Details on this clone: The sample contains more than one DNA sequence encoding this CDR3. The V gene is TRBV11-2, the J gene TRBJ2-7; D is possibly TRBD2 (5 bases). This CDR3 is built from 14 residues. Trimming pared 1 base from V and 0 bases from J, leaving 7 bases between. CDR1 and CDR2 (germline): SGHAT, FQNNGV. CDR3 residues: CASSLGADSYEQYF. The CDR3 coding sequence is TGTGCCAGCAGCTTAGGAGCGGACTCCTACGAGCAGTACTTC.

The J gene is TRBJ2-7, the V gene TRBV6-5; no firm D call. V shed 6 bases and J shed 0 bases, with 15 bases lying between them. The length of the CDR3 is 15 residues. CDR1 is MNHEY and CDR2 is SVGAGI in the germline V gene. DNA of the CDR3: TGTGCCAGCAGGAACAGTCCCCTGAGCTCCTACGAGCAGTACTTC. Residues: CASRNSPLSSYEQYF.

The chain carries TRBV9 and TRBJ2-1; D might be TRBD1 (6 bases). Trimming removed 3 bases from V and 4 bases from J, with 17 bases in between. CDR1 is SGDLS, CDR2 YYNGEE, per germline. CDR3 length: 16 residues. The CDR3 DNA reads TGTGCCAGCAGCGCGGGACCGGGACAAAAATACAATGAGCAGTTCTTC. Translating it yields CASSAGPGQKYNEQFF.